The clone carrying this TCR beta chain was observed a few times. There are 15 residues in the CDR3. J gave up 3 bases and V 1 base, and 5 bases lay outside the gene matches. TCRdb used MiXCR to reprocess the 5' RACE reads, holding one entry per CDR3 protein. The sample records 45,000 to 55,000 distinct CDR3 sequences, around 25% being singletons. What was sequenced was tumor-infiltrating naive CD4+ T cells sorted from the breast tumor. The subset: naive CD4+ T cells, CD4+CD45RA+CD25-. The rearrangement joins TRBV12-3 or TRBV12-4 to TRBJ2-5, with TRBD2 matching 7 bases. This receptor was identified in a female donor with breast cancer. Written as DNA, the CDR3 is TGTGCCAGCAGTTTAGTGGAGGCGGGAGAAGAGACCCAGTACTTC. Encoded protein: CASSLVEAGEETQYF.